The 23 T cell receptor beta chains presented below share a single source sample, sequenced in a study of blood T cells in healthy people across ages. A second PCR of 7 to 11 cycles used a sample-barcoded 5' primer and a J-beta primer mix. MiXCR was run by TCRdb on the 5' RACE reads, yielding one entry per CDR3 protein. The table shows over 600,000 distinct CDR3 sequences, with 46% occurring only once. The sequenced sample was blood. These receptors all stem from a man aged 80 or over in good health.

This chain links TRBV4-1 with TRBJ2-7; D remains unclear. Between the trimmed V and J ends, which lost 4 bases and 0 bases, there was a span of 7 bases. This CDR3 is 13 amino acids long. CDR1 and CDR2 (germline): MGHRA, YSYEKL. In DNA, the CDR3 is TGCGCCAGCAGCCCCGTCGACTCCTACGAGCAGTACTTC. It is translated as CASSPVDSYEQYF.

CDR3 nucleotide sequence: TGTGCCAGCAGTTTATCCGACGTCAGGGAAGTGGTCGGGGAGACCCAGTACTTC. This gives the protein CASSLSDVREVVGETQYF. V and J are TRBV28 and TRBJ2-5, with a possible D match to TRBD1 (5 bases). Germline V gene sequence: CDR1 MDHEN, CDR2 SYDVKM. The CDR3 loop spans 18 amino acids. V lost 1 base and J lost 5, with 23 bases in between.

DNA of the CDR3: TGTGCCAGCAGCTGGAGGAGAGAGACCCAGTACTTC. This encodes CASSWRRETQYF. The chain carries TRBV7-2 and TRBJ2-7, with D possibly matching TRBD2 (5 bases). The J call could be wrong; TRBJ2-5 is a better fit for the DNA end. Germline assignment: CDR1 SGHTA and CDR2 FQGNSA. The CDR3 is made up of 12 amino acids.

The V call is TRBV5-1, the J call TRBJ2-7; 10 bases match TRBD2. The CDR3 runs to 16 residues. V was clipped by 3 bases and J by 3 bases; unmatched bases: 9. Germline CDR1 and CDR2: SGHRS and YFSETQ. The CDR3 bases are TGCGCCAGCAGCTGGGTCGCTAGCGGGAGTGGCTACGAGCAGTACTTC. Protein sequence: CASSWVASGSGYEQYF. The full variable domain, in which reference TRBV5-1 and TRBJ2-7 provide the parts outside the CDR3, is KAGVTQTPRYLIKTRGQQVTLSCSPISGHRSVSWYQQTPGQGLQFLFEYFSETQRNKGNFPGRFSGRQFSNSRSEMNVSTLELGDSALYLCASSWVASGSGYEQYFGPGTRLTVT.

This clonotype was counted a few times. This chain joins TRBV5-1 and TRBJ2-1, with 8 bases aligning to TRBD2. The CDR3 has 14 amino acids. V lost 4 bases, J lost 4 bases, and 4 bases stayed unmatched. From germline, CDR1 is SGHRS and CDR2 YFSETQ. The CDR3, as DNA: TGCGCCAGCAGCGAGGGGACTAGATACAATGAGCAGTTCTTC. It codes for CASSEGTRYNEQFF.

In DNA form, the CDR3 reads TGCGCCAGCAGCAAAACCGGGACAGGGGGCCATGAGCAGTTCTTC. Encoded protein: CASSKTGTGGHEQFF. V and J are TRBV5-1 and TRBJ2-1; 12 nucleotides align to TRBD1. Trimming at V came to 4 bases and at J to 8 bases, leaving 7 bases not matched to a gene. Germline V gene data show CDR1 as SGHRS and CDR2 as YFSETQ. This CDR3 comprises 15 residues.

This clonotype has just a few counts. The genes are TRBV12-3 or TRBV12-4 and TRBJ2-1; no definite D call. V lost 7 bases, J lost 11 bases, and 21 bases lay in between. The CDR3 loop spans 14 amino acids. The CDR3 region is CASIASGGIGKQFF. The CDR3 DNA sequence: TGTGCCAGCATCGCCTCCGGTGGGATAGGAAAGCAGTTCTTC.

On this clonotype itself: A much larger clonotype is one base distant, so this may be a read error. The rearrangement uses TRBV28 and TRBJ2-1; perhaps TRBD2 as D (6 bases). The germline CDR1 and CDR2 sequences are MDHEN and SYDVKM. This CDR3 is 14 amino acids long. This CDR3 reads CASSFIAAYNGQFF. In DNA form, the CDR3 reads TGTGCCAGCAGTTTCATAGCGGCTTACAATGGGCAGTTCTTC. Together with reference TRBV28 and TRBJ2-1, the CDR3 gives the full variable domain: DVKVTQSSRYLVKRTGEKVFLECVQDMDHENMFWYRQDPGLGLRLIYFSYDVKMKEKGDIPEGYSVSREKKERFSLILESASTNQTSMYLCASSFIAAYNGQFFGPGTRLTVL.

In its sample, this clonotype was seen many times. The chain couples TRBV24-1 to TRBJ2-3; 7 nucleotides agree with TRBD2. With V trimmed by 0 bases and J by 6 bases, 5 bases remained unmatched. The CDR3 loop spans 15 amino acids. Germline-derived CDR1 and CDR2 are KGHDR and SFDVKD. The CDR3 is CATSDLKVGGDTQYF. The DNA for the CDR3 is TGTGCCACCAGTGATTTGAAAGTGGGGGGGGATACGCAGTATTTT.

The CDR3 is CAWRVSDYGYTF. The CDR3 DNA sequence: TGTGCCTGGAGGGTTTCGGACTATGGCTACACCTTC. The V and J genes are TRBV30 and TRBJ1-2; D gene unclear. The CDR3 extends over 12 amino acids. Trimming took 3 bases from V and 3 from J, leaving 8 bases between them. Germline lookup yields CDR1 GTSNPN and CDR2 SVGIG (reference sequence).

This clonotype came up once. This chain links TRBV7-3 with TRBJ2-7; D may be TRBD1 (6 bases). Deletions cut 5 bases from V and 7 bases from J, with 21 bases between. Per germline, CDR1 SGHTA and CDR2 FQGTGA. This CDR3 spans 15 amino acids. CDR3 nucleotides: TGTGCCAGCAGCCTAGGGCAGGGGAGATTGAATGAGCAGTACTTC. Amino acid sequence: CASSLGQGRLNEQYF. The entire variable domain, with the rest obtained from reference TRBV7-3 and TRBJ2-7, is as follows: GAGVSQTPSNKVTEKGKYVELRCDPISGHTALYWYRQSLGQGPEFLIYFQGTGAADDSGLPNDRFFAVRPEGSVSTLKIQRTERGDSAVYLCASSLGQGRLNEQYFGPGTRLTVT.

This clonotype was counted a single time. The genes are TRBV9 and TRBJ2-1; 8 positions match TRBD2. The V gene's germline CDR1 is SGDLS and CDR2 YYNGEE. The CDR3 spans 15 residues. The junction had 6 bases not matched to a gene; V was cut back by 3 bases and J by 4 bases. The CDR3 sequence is CASSAGLGGYNEQFF. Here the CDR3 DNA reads TGTGCCAGCAGCGCGGGACTAGGGGGGTACAATGAGCAGTTCTTC.

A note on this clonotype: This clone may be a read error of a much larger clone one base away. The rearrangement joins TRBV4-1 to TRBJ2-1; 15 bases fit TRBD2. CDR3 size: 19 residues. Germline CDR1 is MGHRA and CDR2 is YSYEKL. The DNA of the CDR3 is TGCGCCAGCAGCCACCCCGGACTAGCGGGAGGGCCAGATAGGAATGGGCAGTTCTTC. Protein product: CASSHPGLAGGPDRNGQFF.

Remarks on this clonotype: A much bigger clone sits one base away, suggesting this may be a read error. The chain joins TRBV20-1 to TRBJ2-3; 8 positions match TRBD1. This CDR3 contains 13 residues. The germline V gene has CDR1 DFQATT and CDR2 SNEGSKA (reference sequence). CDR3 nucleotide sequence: TGCGGTGCCGACGGGGCAGGGGGCGATACGCAGTATTTT. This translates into CGADGAGGDTQYF.

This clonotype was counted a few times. The CDR3 spells CATSRDTSLTDTQYF. The CDR3 DNA sequence: TGTGCCACCAGCAGAGACACCTCTCTCACAGATACGCAGTATTTT. The chain recombines TRBV15 with TRBJ2-3; D unclear. V was clipped by 0 bases and J by 2 bases, with 9 bases between them. CDR1 and CDR2 (germline): LNHNV, YYDKDF (reference sequence). CDR3 length equals 15 residues.

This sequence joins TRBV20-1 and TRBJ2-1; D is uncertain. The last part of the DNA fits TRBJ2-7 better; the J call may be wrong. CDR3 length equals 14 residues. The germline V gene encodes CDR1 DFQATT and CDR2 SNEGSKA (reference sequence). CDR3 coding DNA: TGCAGTGCTAGAGCTCCCCCCACGTACAATGAGCAGTACTTC. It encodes CSARAPPTYNEQYF.

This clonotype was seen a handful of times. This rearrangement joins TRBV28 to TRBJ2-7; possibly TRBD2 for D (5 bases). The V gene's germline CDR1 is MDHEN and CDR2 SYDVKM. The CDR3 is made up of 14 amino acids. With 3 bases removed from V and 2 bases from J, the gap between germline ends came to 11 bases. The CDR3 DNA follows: TGTGCCAGCAGTTTTGGTGGGGAGCCCTACGAGCAGTACTTC. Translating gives CASSFGGEPYEQYF.

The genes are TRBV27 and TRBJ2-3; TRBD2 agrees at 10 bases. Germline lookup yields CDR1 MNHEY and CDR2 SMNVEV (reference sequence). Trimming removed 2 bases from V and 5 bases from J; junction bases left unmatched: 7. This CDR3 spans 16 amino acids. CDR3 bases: TGTGCCAGCAGTTTACGGTCTAGCGGGAGTATAGATACGCAGTATTTT. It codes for CASSLRSSGSIDTQYF.

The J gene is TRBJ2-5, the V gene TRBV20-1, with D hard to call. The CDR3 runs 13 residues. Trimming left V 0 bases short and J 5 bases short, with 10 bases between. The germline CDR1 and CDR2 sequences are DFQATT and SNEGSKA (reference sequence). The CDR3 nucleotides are TGCAGTGCTAGAGATGGGCCCCTGGAGACCCAGTACTTC. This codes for CSARDGPLETQYF.

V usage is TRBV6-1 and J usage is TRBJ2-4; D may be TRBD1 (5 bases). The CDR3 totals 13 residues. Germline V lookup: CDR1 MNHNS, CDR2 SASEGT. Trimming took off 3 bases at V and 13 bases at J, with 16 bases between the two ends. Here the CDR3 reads CASSDLQGMQQYF. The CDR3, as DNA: TGTGCCAGCAGTGACCTTCAGGGTATGCAGCAGTACTTC.

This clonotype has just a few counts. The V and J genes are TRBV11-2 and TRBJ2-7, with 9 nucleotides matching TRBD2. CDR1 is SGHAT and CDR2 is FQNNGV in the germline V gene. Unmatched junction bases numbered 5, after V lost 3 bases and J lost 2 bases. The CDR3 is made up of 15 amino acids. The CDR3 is CASSFSGSGPYEQYF. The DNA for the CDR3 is TGTGCCAGCAGCTTTAGCGGGAGTGGCCCCTACGAGCAGTACTTC.

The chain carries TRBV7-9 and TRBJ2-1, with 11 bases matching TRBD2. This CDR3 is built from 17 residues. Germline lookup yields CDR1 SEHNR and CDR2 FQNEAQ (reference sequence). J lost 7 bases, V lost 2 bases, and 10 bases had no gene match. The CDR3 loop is CASSLISGGAVVNEQFF. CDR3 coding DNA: TGTGCCAGCAGCTTAATTAGCGGGGGGGCCGTGGTGAATGAGCAGTTCTTC.

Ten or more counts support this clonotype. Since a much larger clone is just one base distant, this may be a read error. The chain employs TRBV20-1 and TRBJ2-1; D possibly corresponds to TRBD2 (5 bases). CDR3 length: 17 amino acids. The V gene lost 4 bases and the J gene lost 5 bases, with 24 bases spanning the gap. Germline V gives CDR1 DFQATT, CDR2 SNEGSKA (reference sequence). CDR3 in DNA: TGCAGTGCTACAGGTATTCCGATGGGAGCGGAAAACAATGAGCAGTTCTTC. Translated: CSATGIPMGAENNEQFF.